A single sample gave rise to the 13 T cell receptor beta chains below, sequenced in a study of sequential checkpoint blockade in melanoma. Regarding treatment: randomized to nivolumab then ipilimumab (arm A) or the reverse (arm B). The method was immunoSEQ multiplex PCR; TCRdb's version includes in-frame clones alone and lacks a portion of them. The sample records 25,000 to 30,000 clones, 83% being singletons. This sample comprised CD8+ T cells sorted from blood (inferred from file names), obtained from a patient given nivolumab and ipilimumab in sequence. These receptors were obtained from a human donor with melanoma.

CDR3 in amino acids: CASSQGRLAGEVGREQFF. CDR3 in DNA: TGCGCCAGCAGCCAAGGTAGACTAGCGGGAGAAGTAGGCCGCGAGCAGTTCTTC. The chain recombines TRBV4-1 with TRBJ2-1; 12 bases line up with TRBD2. The CDR3 is 18 amino acids. Germline-derived CDR1 and CDR2 are MGHRA and YSYEKL. Trimming at V came to 1 base and at J to 10 bases, leaving 14 bases not matched to a gene.

The chain joins TRBV9 to TRBJ2-7, with D maybe TRBD2 (5 bases). Looked up from germline, CDR1 is SGDLS and CDR2 is YYNGEE. The length of the CDR3 is 13 residues. V lost 3 bases to trimming and J lost 5 bases, with 12 bases between them. The CDR3, as DNA: TGTGCCAGCAGCGGTGAGGGATACGACGAGCAGTACTTC. Protein: CASSGEGYDEQYF.

This chain connects TRBV27 to TRBJ2-1, with 11 positions matching TRBD2. The germline V gene has CDR1 MNHEY and CDR2 SMNVEV (reference sequence). With V trimmed by 5 bases and J by 4 bases, 7 bases remained unmatched. This CDR3 is built from 16 residues. CDR3 sequence reads: CASSPVSGGAYNEQFF. CDR3 DNA sequence: TGTGCCAGCAGTCCTGTTAGCGGGGGGGCGTACAATGAGCAGTTCTTC.

This clone was recorded only once. V gene TRBV7-9 combines with J gene TRBJ1-6; 10 nucleotides agree with TRBD1. V lost 5 bases, J lost 8 bases, and 9 bases stayed unmatched. CDR3 length: 16 residues. Per germline, CDR1 SEHNR and CDR2 FQNEAQ (reference sequence). The CDR3 is CASSPKDRGIYSPLHF. The CDR3 nucleotides are TGTGCCAGCAGCCCGAAGGACAGGGGGATTTATTCACCCCTCCACTTT.

V usage is TRBV28 and J usage is TRBJ2-3, with D possibly TRBD2 on 6 matching bases. Germline CDR1 MDHEN, CDR2 SYDVKM. V lost 5 bases to trimming and J lost 6 bases, with 15 bases between them. CDR3 length equals 14 residues. CDR3 in amino acids: CASSQTRARDTQYF. The CDR3 DNA sequence: TGTGCCAGCAGTCAGACTAGAGCTAGGGATACGCAGTATTTT.

The CDR3 DNA reads TGCAGCGTTGAAGATCGAGGGTATCGAGGCTACACCTTC. Its protein product is CSVEDRGYRGYTF. The chain combines TRBV29-1 with TRBJ1-2; D gene ambiguous. The CDR3 contains 13 residues. CDR1 is SQVTM and CDR2 is ANQGSEA in the germline V gene. V was trimmed by 0 bases and J by 8 bases, leaving 13 bases between them.

This chain joins TRBV6-6 and TRBJ2-5; TRBD1 aligns across 10 bases. The V and J ends lost 0 bases and 9 bases, in that order; junction bases with no gene match: 4. Germline V lookup: CDR1 MNHNY, CDR2 SVGAGI (reference sequence). The CDR3 is 14 amino acids. This chain's CDR3 is CASSYSGTGDPQYF. Written as DNA, the CDR3 is TGTGCCAGCAGTTACTCGGGGACAGGGGACCCCCAGTACTTC.

The genes are TRBV27 and TRBJ2-2; 7 bases are a match to TRBD1. Germline V gene sequence: CDR1 MNHEY, CDR2 SMNVEV (reference sequence). The CDR3 sequence is 16 residues long. V trimming: 6 bases; J trimming: 6 bases; junction bases outside the gene matches: 13. Here the CDR3 DNA reads TGTGCCAGCAGCACGAAGCGGACAGGCATCCCCGGGGAGCTGTTTTTT. Translated, it gives CASSTKRTGIPGELFF.

This CDR3 reads CASSLGGGLMNTEAFF. The CDR3 coding sequence is TGTGCCAGTAGCCTCGGGGGGGGGCTCATGAACACTGAAGCTTTCTTT. The chain recombines TRBV19 with TRBJ1-1; D is possibly TRBD1 (6 bases). From germline, CDR1 is LNHDA and CDR2 SQIVND (reference sequence). Between the trimmed V and J ends, which lost 6 bases and 0 bases, there was a span of 17 bases. The CDR3 totals 16 residues.

The V gene is TRBV9, the J gene TRBJ1-1, with D unresolved. The CDR3 sequence is 12 residues long. Trimming left V 7 bases short and J 3 bases short, with 10 bases between. Germline-derived CDR1 and CDR2 are SGDLS and YYNGEE. The CDR3 protein is CASGEGHTEAFF. The CDR3 DNA sequence: TGTGCCAGCGGGGAGGGCCACACTGAAGCTTTCTTT.

The V call is TRBV7-6, the J call TRBJ1-4; no definite D call. CDR1 and CDR2 from the germline V gene are SGHVS and FNYEAQ. The CDR3 loop spans 16 amino acids. V gave up 5 bases and J gave up 0 bases, with 13 bases separating them. In DNA form, the CDR3 reads TGTGCCAGCAGCCGACCCCTGCGGTCAACTAATGAAAAACTGTTTTTT. This sequence encodes CASSRPLRSTNEKLFF.

V and J are TRBV9 and TRBJ2-5, with 8 bases fitting TRBD1. Germline V gene lookup returns CDR1 SGDLS and CDR2 YYNGEE. Trimming cost V 3 bases and J 5 bases; bases outside gene matches: 6. The CDR3 contains 14 residues. CDR3 amino acids: CASSGQGLGETQYF. The CDR3 DNA sequence: TGTGCCAGCAGCGGACAGGGGTTGGGGGAGACCCAGTACTTC.

The chain combines TRBV7-9 with TRBJ1-4; the match to TRBD1 covers 7 bases. The CDR3 spans 14 residues. Germline-derived CDR1 and CDR2 are SEHNR and FQNEAQ (reference sequence). V was pared by 1 base and J by 7 bases, with 3 bases of the junction left unmatched. The CDR3 loop reads CASSLGDRVEKLFF. For the CDR3, the DNA is TGTGCCAGCAGCTTAGGGGACAGAGTTGAAAAACTGTTTTTT.